This is a list of T cell receptor beta chains from one sample in a study of blood T cells in healthy people across ages. TCRdb processed the 5' RACE reads anew with MiXCR; each CDR3 protein has one entry. The sample records hundreds of thousands of distinct CDR3 sequences, roughly 32% being singletons. Sequenced: blood. These receptors came from a woman older than 75 in good health. CDR3s include the opening cysteine and the closing phenylalanine or tryptophan. D genes are given only for firm matches. Only some rows state a clone size, as once, few, many or a class for expanded clones.

size	V	D	J	DNA	CDR3
many	TRBV7-8	.	TRBJ2-4	TGTGCCAGCAGCTTAGGAGGGTTGGGGAGAGCCAAAAACATTCAGTACTTC	CASSLGGLGRAKNIQYF
.	TRBV2	.	TRBJ2-7	TGTGCCAGCAGTCCGTCCTTCTACGAGCAGTACTTC	CASSPSFYEQYF
many	TRBV2	.	TRBJ1-2	TGTGCCAGCAGCCCCGGGACCCTATCTTCCTATGGCTACACCTTC	CASSPGTLSSYGYTF
.	TRBV6-5	.	TRBJ2-6	TGTGCCAGCAGTTACTTCAGGGGTACTGGGGCCAACGTCCTGACTTTC	CASSYFRGTGANVLTF
many	TRBV6-5	TRBD1	TRBJ2-7	TGTGCCAGCAGTTCGCCACAGGGGCCTGCCTACGAGCAGTACTTC	CASSSPQGPAYEQYF
many	TRBV5-4	.	TRBJ2-4	TGTGCCAGCAGCTTCGATCGACAGAACATTCAGTACTTC	CASSFDRQNIQYF
many	TRBV11-2	TRBD2	TRBJ2-3	TGTGCCAGCAGCATTAGGGTTAGCGGGGTGGCGCAGTATTTT	CASSIRVSGVAQYF
.	TRBV7-2	.	TRBJ2-7	TGTGCCAGCAGCTTAGTAGGTCAGGGCCCCAACGAGCAGTACTTC	CASSLVGQGPNEQYF
few	TRBV28	.	TRBJ1-1	TGTGCCAGCACTAAGGGAGGTAGGACTGAAGCTTTCTTT	CASTKGGRTEAFF
few	TRBV11-1	.	TRBJ2-6	TGTGCCAGCAGGTGGGGCAGGAGCTCCATCTCTGGGGCCAACGTCCCGACTTTC	CASRWGRSSISGANVPTF
few	TRBV5-6	.	TRBJ1-1	TGTGCCAGCAGCTTGGAGGGTCAGGGTATTGACACTGAAGCTTTCTTT	CASSLEGQGIDTEAFF
few	TRBV7-9	.	TRBJ2-7	TGTGCCAGCAGCCTAACACAGGGACACTACGAGCAGTACTTC	CASSLTQGHYEQYF
.	TRBV5-1	.	TRBJ2-3	TGCGCCAGCAGCTTTGGGCTTTTGGGGCAGGGGATCGCAGATACGCAGTATTTT	CASSFGLLGQGIADTQYF
many	TRBV28	TRBD1	TRBJ2-4	TGTGCCAGCACTAATGACAGGGCGAACATTCAGTACTTC	CASTNDRANIQYF
many	TRBV10-3	.	TRBJ1-4	TGTGCCATCAGTACCGGGGCAAACGGCGAAAAACTGTTTTTT	CAISTGANGEKLFF
.	TRBV6-2/TRBV6-3	TRBD1	TRBJ2-5	TGTGCCAGCTCATACCCGGACAGGGAAGAGACCCAGTACTTC	CASSYPDREETQYF
many	TRBV4-1	.	TRBJ1-2	TGCGCCAGCAGCCAAATTGGACGCTCCCGATATGGCTACACCTTC	CASSQIGRSRYGYTF
many	TRBV28	.	TRBJ2-7	TGTGCCAGCAGTTCGCCCGGCGAGAGCTCCTACGAGCAGTACTTC	CASSSPGESSYEQYF
many	TRBV12-3/TRBV12-4	TRBD2	TRBJ2-3	TGTGCCAGCAGTCCTAGCGGGGGAATCACAGATACGCAGTATTTT	CASSPSGGITDTQYF
.	TRBV28	.	TRBJ1-5	TGTGCCAGCTATCCAGGGGCAGGGAGAGATCAGCCCCAGCATTTT	CASYPGAGRDQPQHF
many	TRBV7-7	.	TRBJ1-5	TGTGCCAGCAGCTTAGGGGAAGGTCAGCCCCAGCATTTT	CASSLGEGQPQHF
many	TRBV7-2	.	TRBJ2-7	TGTGCCAGCAGCCTAACCGGACTGACCTACGAGCAGTACTTC	CASSLTGLTYEQYF
many	TRBV11-1	TRBD2	TRBJ2-1	TGTGCCAGCACCCCGGAATTGGGGACTAGCGGGGGGGTTAAAAGCTCCTACAATGAGCAGTTCTTC	CASTPELGTSGGVKSSYNEQFF
.	TRBV4-2	.	TRBJ1-2	TGTGCCAGCAGCCAAGATAGAAGGGGCACGGGCTATGGCTACACCTTC	CASSQDRRGTGYGYTF
many	TRBV5-1	TRBD2	TRBJ2-3	TGCGCCAGCAGCTTGGCCAGGCGGGGGACCAACACAGATACGCAGTATTTT	CASSLARRGTNTDTQYF
many	TRBV6-6	TRBD1	TRBJ2-5	TGTGCCAGCACTGGGGGTGACAGGGGGCAAGAGACCCAGTACTTC	CASTGGDRGQETQYF
many	TRBV28	.	TRBJ2-7	TGTGCCAGCAGTTTCGTAAGGGCGGTCTACGAGCAGTACTTC	CASSFVRAVYEQYF
.	TRBV7-9	.	TRBJ1-5	TGTGCCAGCAGCTTAGAGGGTTCTCCTAGCAATCAGCCCCAGCATTTT	CASSLEGSPSNQPQHF
.	TRBV28	.	TRBJ2-3	TGTGCCAGCAGGCATCCCGGAGATACGCAGTATTTT	CASRHPGDTQYF
.	TRBV7-8	.	TRBJ1-5	TGTGCCAGCAGCGTCAACAGGGCTCAGCCCCAGCATTTT	CASSVNRAQPQHF
.	TRBV5-1	.	TRBJ1-4	TGCGCCAGCAGGCCCGAGGGCTCAACTAATGAAAAACTGTTTTTT	CASRPEGSTNEKLFF
many	TRBV6-5	TRBD2	TRBJ2-7	TGTGCCAGCCGCTACCTCAGGGCTAGCGGGGCCTACGAGCAGTACTTC	CASRYLRASGAYEQYF
many	TRBV15	TRBD1	TRBJ2-5	TGTGCCACCAGCAGAGTACAGGGGGCGCGTGAGTTGGAGACCCAGTACTTC	CATSRVQGARELETQYF
many	TRBV4-2	TRBD2	TRBJ2-2	TGTGCCAGCAGCCAAGATATAGCGGGGGGCCTGAACACCGGGGAGCTGTTTTTT	CASSQDIAGGLNTGELFF
many	TRBV20-1	TRBD1	TRBJ2-7	TGCAGTGCGCCGACGACAGGGGCCGAGCAGTACTTC	CSAPTTGAEQYF
.	TRBV12-3/TRBV12-4	TRBD2	TRBJ2-7	TGTGCCAGCAGTATAGCGGGACGGGGCGAGCAGTACTTC	CASSIAGRGEQYF
few	TRBV6-2/TRBV6-3	.	TRBJ1-5	TGTGCCAGCAGTGGGGGCAGCAGCAATCAGCCCCAGCATTTT	CASSGGSSNQPQHF
many	TRBV20-1	TRBD1	TRBJ2-3	TGCAGTGGGATGGGACAGGGGGTAACAGATACGCAGTATTTT	CSGMGQGVTDTQYF
.	TRBV20-1	.	TRBJ2-7	TGCAGTGCCGAAAGTGGTTTTTCCTCCGAGCAGTACTTC	CSAESGFSSEQYF
many	TRBV29-1	.	TRBJ2-5	TGCAGCGTTGAAGACGGCTTTAGGGAGACCCAGTACTTC	CSVEDGFRETQYF
few	TRBV6-5	.	TRBJ1-2	TGTGCCAGCAGTCCTATGCTTGGGGGGAACGACTATGGCTACACCTTC	CASSPMLGGNDYGYTF
few	TRBV20-1	.	TRBJ1-5	TGCAGTGCTAGAAACGGGATCCATCAGCCCCAGCATTTT	CSARNGIHQPQHF
few	TRBV2	TRBD1	TRBJ1-2	TGTGCCAGCAAGCCAGGGGGCGAGGATGGCTACACCTTC	CASKPGGEDGYTF
.	TRBV29-1	TRBD1	TRBJ2-2	TGCAGCGGGGGACAGGGAAACACCGGGGAGCTGTTTTTT	CSGGQGNTGELFF
.	TRBV20-1	.	TRBJ1-1	TGCAGTGCTAGGGTCCAACGCCCGGGGCCTGAAGCTTTCTTT	CSARVQRPGPEAFF
.	TRBV20-1	.	TRBJ2-5	TGCAGTGCTAGACCCTCCGGGGAGACCCAGTACTTC	CSARPSGETQYF
few	TRBV5-5	TRBD1	TRBJ1-1	TGTGCCAGCAGTACCCTGGGGACAGGGCCTGAAGCTTTCTTT	CASSTLGTGPEAFF
many	TRBV9	.	TRBJ1-4	TGTGCCAGCAGCGCGGGGGGAGGTGGCAGGGGAACTGAAAAACTGTTTTTT	CASSAGGGGRGTEKLFF
.	TRBV12-3/TRBV12-4	.	TRBJ2-3	TGTGCCAGCAGTTCATCCCGGGACAAAGTGCTCGATACGCAGTATTTT	CASSSSRDKVLDTQYF
many	TRBV20-1	.	TRBJ2-3	TGCAGTGCAACGGTGACCGGGACCGCGCAGTATTTT	CSATVTGTAQYF
few	TRBV5-1	TRBD1	TRBJ1-4	TGCGCCAGCAGCATGACAGGGGAGAAGGAAAAACTGTTTTTT	CASSMTGEKEKLFF
many	TRBV6-6	TRBD2	TRBJ2-5	TGTGCCAGCAGTTACCCTCTGACTAGCGGGGGGGCTAGGGAGACCCAGTACTTC	CASSYPLTSGGARETQYF
many	TRBV7-6	.	TRBJ2-6	TGTGCCAGCAGCTTAATGGCCCCGGAGTCTGGGGCCAACGTCCTGACTTTC	CASSLMAPESGANVLTF
.	TRBV3-1	.	TRBJ1-1	TGTGCCAGCAGCCAACTCCCCACAGGGAACGCTGAAGCTTTCTTT	CASSQLPTGNAEAFF
few	TRBV7-2	.	TRBJ1-5	TGTGCCAGCAGCCCCCGAGGAGGGGGGAATCAGCCCCAGCATTTT	CASSPRGGGNQPQHF
.	TRBV6-2/TRBV6-3	.	TRBJ2-5	TGCGCCAGCAGCCGAGGGTTGAACCAAGAGACCCGGTACTTC	CASSRGLNQETRYF
many	TRBV4-2	.	TRBJ2-1	TGTGCCAGCAGCCCCGGGGACGTCGGTGAGCAGTTCTTC	CASSPGDVGEQFF
.	TRBV2	.	TRBJ1-2	TGTGCCAGCAGTGAGTTGGCAGGGAGAGATGGCTACACCTTC	CASSELAGRDGYTF
.	TRBV6-1	.	TRBJ1-5	TGTGCCAGCGGGAGGGGGAATCCTCGATTGCCCCAGCATTTT	CASGRGNPRLPQHF